These T cell receptor beta chains were read from a single sample in a study of T cells after yellow fever vaccination. TCRdb re-derived calls from the 5' RACE reads in MiXCR, one entry per CDR3 protein. The sample has under 600,000 distinct CDR3 sequences, about 13% seen once. Sequences were derived from PBMCs, sampled on the day of the yellow fever booster vaccination. These receptors were collected from a man between 25 and 39 years old who received the YFV17D yellow fever vaccine. Both conserved end residues are part of each CDR3. The D gene is left open where the match is weak. Where a row states a size, it is once, few, many or the class of an expanded clone; other rows omit it.

>.|.|TRBV23-1|TRBJ2-7
TGCGCCAGCAGGACAGACCGTGATAGCTACGAGCAGTACTTC
CASRTDRDSYEQYF
>.|TRBD1|TRBV5-1|TRBJ2-1
TGCGCCAGCTCTGGGACAGGGGGCATCGATGAGCAGTTCTTC
CASSGTGGIDEQFF
>few|TRBD2|TRBV20-1|TRBJ2-1
TGCAGTGCCCGCGGGAGGGGTAATGAGCAGTTCTTC
CSARGRGNEQFF
>.|.|TRBV5-1|TRBJ1-1
TGCGCCAGCAGCTCCGCGCAGGGTATGAACACTGAAGCTTTCTTT
CASSSAQGMNTEAFF
>.|.|TRBV27|TRBJ1-2
TGTGCCAGCAAGTCGACAGGTATCTACGGCTACACCTTC
CASKSTGIYGYTF
>.|.|TRBV15|TRBJ2-5
TGTGCCACCAGCTGGCGGGGCCAAGAGACCCAGTACTTC
CATSWRGQETQYF
>many|TRBD1|TRBV5-5|TRBJ2-7
TGTGCCAGCAGTTTCCCGACAGGGGGCTTTGACGAGCAGTACTTC
CASSFPTGGFDEQYF
>.|.|TRBV5-1|TRBJ2-7
TGCGCCAGCAGCCTAGGCAGGGGAGAGAGGGAGCAGTACTTC
CASSLGRGEREQYF
>few|.|TRBV21-1|TRBJ2-7
TGTGCCAGCTATCGGACTAGCGGGAGCTCCTACGAGCAGTACTTC
CASYRTSGSSYEQYF
>.|.|TRBV3-1|TRBJ2-2
TGTGCCAGCAGCCGTCGAGGGGCCGGGGAGCTGTTTTTT
CASSRRGAGELFF
>few|TRBD2|TRBV6-1|TRBJ2-2
TGTGCCAGTAAGAGCGGGAATGACGGGGAGCTGTTTTTT
CASKSGNDGELFF
>.|.|TRBV2|TRBJ2-2
TGTGCCAGCAGTGCACGGGTCGGGGAGCTGTTTTTT
CASSARVGELFF
>.|TRBD2|TRBV12-5|TRBJ2-7
TGTGCTAGTGGTCTACTAGCGGGAGCAGAAGAGCAGTACTTC
CASGLLAGAEEQYF
>few|.|TRBV2|TRBJ2-3
TGTGCCAGCAGGAGCTGGACTATTGATACGCAGTATTTT
CASRSWTIDTQYF
>.|.|TRBV6-5|TRBJ1-5
TGTGCCAGCAGTTACTCGAACAGTCATCAGCCCCAGCATTTT
CASSYSNSHQPQHF
>.|TRBD2|TRBV12-3/TRBV12-4|TRBJ2-3
TGTGCCAGCTGCGTGCGGGGGACGTATCCCCGACTGACGCAGTATTTT
CASCVRGTYPRLTQYF
>.|.|TRBV10-2|TRBJ2-1
TGCGCCAGCAGATTAGCGGAGGAATTGGAGCAGTTCTTC
CASRLAEELEQFF
>.|.|TRBV6-5|TRBJ2-7
TGTGCCAGCAGAGGTCCCCGCGCCATGCAGTACTTC
CASRGPRAMQYF